This T cell receptor beta chain was recovered during a study of blood T cell repertoires in COVID-19. Study details: The analysed material was cDNA or gDNA that came from T cells, B-cell-depleted T cells, or PBMCs.

Germline CDR1 reads GTSNPN; CDR2 reads SVGIG (reference sequence). Trimming took 5 bases from V and 10 from J, leaving 12 bases between them. CDR3 length: 11 amino acids. Authors' analysis steps: Reference gene primer amplification yielded estimated nucleated cell counts. TCRdb keeps only in-frame clones here, not all; method: immunoSEQ multiplex PCR. V and J calls plus clone size are reproduced from that table; the DNA served to infer D and trimming. The table shows about 80,000 clones, with roughly 80% occurring only once. In its sample, this clone was seen a few times. The origin of this receptor is a woman between 65 and 79 years old with acute or convalescent COVID-19. The rearrangement uses TRBV30 and TRBJ2-1, with D possibly being TRBD1 (5 bases). The sequencing input was peripheral blood. In DNA form, the CDR3 reads TGTGCCTGGGGGCTTTCAGGGGAGCAGTTCTTC. This encodes CAWGLSGEQFF.